This is a list of T cell receptor beta chains from one sample in a study of shared clonotypes between healthy human individuals. Profiling relied on immunoSEQ multiplex PCR, and the TCRdb table lists in-frame clones only, not all of them. The sample yields a few hundred thousand clones, around 80% seen once. The sample was PBMCs. The source is a woman aged 40 to 50 in good health. Some clones in this sample may be carry-over from other donors' samples. Both conserved end residues are trimmed from each CDR3. Each record gives: CDR3 protein, V gene, J gene.

CDR3 protein: ASSRTGKGTEAF; V gene: TRBV28; J gene: TRBJ1-1
CDR3 protein: ASSVVGNTGELF; V gene: TRBV9; J gene: TRBJ2-2
CDR3 protein: ASSSQTRDTQY; V gene: TRBV11-3; J gene: TRBJ2-3
CDR3 protein: ASSLSGHRSATNEKLF; V gene: TRBV5-1; J gene: TRBJ1-4
CDR3 protein: ASSTRQVEETQY; V gene: TRBV6-6; J gene: TRBJ2-5
CDR3 protein: ASRSFGRAKTYNEQL; V gene: TRBV5-5; J gene: TRBJ2-1
CDR3 protein: ASSLSGRGTEAF; V gene: TRBV28; J gene: TRBJ1-1
CDR3 protein: ASSETGYNEQF; V gene: TRBV6-1; J gene: TRBJ2-1
CDR3 protein: ASRQPRLAGTSYEQY; V gene: TRBV7-3; J gene: TRBJ2-7
CDR3 protein: ASWARVSYEQY; V gene: TRBV2; J gene: TRBJ2-7
CDR3 protein: ASSRNPGQANQPQH; V gene: TRBV7-2; J gene: TRBJ1-5
CDR3 protein: ASQTGFAEAF; V gene: TRBV6-1; J gene: TRBJ1-1
CDR3 protein: ASSQVAGTSSFSEQF; V gene: TRBV4-3; J gene: TRBJ2-1
CDR3 protein: ASRGKGQAYYEQY; V gene: TRBV19; J gene: TRBJ2-7
CDR3 protein: ASRQLAGAGGELF; V gene: TRBV2; J gene: TRBJ2-2
CDR3 protein: ASRVQGGNYGYT; V gene: TRBV6-1; J gene: TRBJ1-2
CDR3 protein: ASSPAGTSGRVEQF; V gene: TRBV13; J gene: TRBJ2-1
CDR3 protein: ASSPVYADQPQH; V gene: TRBV7-9; J gene: TRBJ1-5
CDR3 protein: ACREAPGMNTEAF; V gene: TRBV30; J gene: TRBJ1-1
CDR3 protein: ASSRQVDNQPQH; V gene: TRBV7-9; J gene: TRBJ1-5
CDR3 protein: ASSRQGGTEAF; V gene: TRBV5-4; J gene: TRBJ1-1
CDR3 protein: ATSRETASGANVLT; V gene: TRBV15; J gene: TRBJ2-6
CDR3 protein: SASATKTQY; V gene: TRBV20-1; J gene: TRBJ2-5
CDR3 protein: ASSYRSGRGADTQY; V gene: TRBV7-2; J gene: TRBJ2-3
CDR3 protein: SVNGDWNTGELF; V gene: TRBV29-1; J gene: TRBJ2-2
CDR3 protein: ASSLRQQNYGYT; V gene: TRBV5-6; J gene: TRBJ1-2
CDR3 protein: ASSAGGGWDTQY; V gene: TRBV7-2; J gene: TRBJ2-3
CDR3 protein: ASSYGGNQPQH; V gene: TRBV5-4; J gene: TRBJ1-5
CDR3 protein: ASSRLAGANTGELF; V gene: TRBV7-8; J gene: TRBJ2-2
CDR3 protein: ASSESVEQY; V gene: TRBV10-2; J gene: TRBJ2-7
CDR3 protein: ASSFRGASNYGYT; V gene: TRBV5-6; J gene: TRBJ1-2
CDR3 protein: ARSRGPPEAF; V gene: TRBV5-3; J gene: TRBJ1-1
CDR3 protein: ASSFGTDLNTGELF; V gene: TRBV5-6; J gene: TRBJ2-2
CDR3 protein: ASSIPIQGAEQF; V gene: TRBV19; J gene: TRBJ2-1
CDR3 protein: ASSLQENQPQH; V gene: TRBV18; J gene: TRBJ1-5
CDR3 protein: ASSVDRGSQETQY; V gene: TRBV5-1; J gene: TRBJ2-5
CDR3 protein: ASGRSSSTDTQY; V gene: TRBV6-5; J gene: TRBJ2-3
CDR3 protein: ASSRGGLNTGTF; V gene: TRBV28; J gene: TRBJ1-1
CDR3 protein: ASSHGGQYYGYT; V gene: TRBV4-2; J gene: TRBJ1-2
CDR3 protein: ASSLVAGGPYEQY; V gene: TRBV7-9; J gene: TRBJ2-7
CDR3 protein: ASSFGTDVGEQY; V gene: TRBV5-1; J gene: TRBJ2-7
CDR3 protein: ARGVRGEKLF; V gene: TRBV30; J gene: TRBJ1-4
CDR3 protein: ASRATLGGVSAEAF; V gene: TRBV28; J gene: TRBJ1-1
CDR3 protein: ASSLAANTEAF; V gene: TRBV5-1; J gene: TRBJ1-1
CDR3 protein: ASSSRQHSYDNEQF; V gene: TRBV4-1; J gene: TRBJ2-1
CDR3 protein: ASSLLGGNTEAF; V gene: TRBV7-9; J gene: TRBJ1-1
CDR3 protein: SVDAGTSGTYEQY; V gene: TRBV29-1; J gene: TRBJ2-7
CDR3 protein: ASSPPRQTYEQY; V gene: TRBV18; J gene: TRBJ2-7
CDR3 protein: ASSPRTGTYEQY; V gene: TRBV19; J gene: TRBJ2-7
CDR3 protein: ASSDRSEGWTEAF; V gene: TRBV25-1; J gene: TRBJ1-1
CDR3 protein: ASSRLAGGWAGELF; V gene: TRBV14; J gene: TRBJ2-2
CDR3 protein: ASSIPGAIYGYT; V gene: TRBV19; J gene: TRBJ1-2
CDR3 protein: ASSPTSLRTGELF; V gene: TRBV18; J gene: TRBJ2-2
CDR3 protein: ASSFASKNTEAF; V gene: TRBV5-1; J gene: TRBJ1-1
CDR3 protein: ASSEYTEAF; V gene: TRBV2; J gene: TRBJ1-1